This T cell receptor beta chain is drawn from a study of blood T cells in healthy people across ages. A J-beta primer mix and a sample-barcoded 5' primer were used in a second PCR of about 7 to 12 cycles. TCRdb recomputed calls from the 5' RACE reads with MiXCR, one row per CDR3 protein. In the table there are nearly 800,000 distinct CDR3 sequences, roughly 25% of which are singletons. Germline V gives CDR1 MGHRA, CDR2 YSYEKL. The CDR3 sequence is 14 residues long. V was clipped by 4 bases and J by 6 bases, with 13 bases between them. A further study also used this sample, focusing on T cells of mothers and their children. That source reports: A few healthy Caucasian mothers gave samples, and so did their six children.

The clonotype was recovered from a boy younger than 18 in good health. The J gene is TRBJ2-1, the V gene TRBV4-1; TRBD1 or TRBD2 may be the D gene (5 bases each). Material for sequencing was blood. The CDR3 bases are TGCGCCAGCAGCCCCCTTATGGGGGTCAATGAGCAGTTCTTC. It codes for CASSPLMGVNEQFF.